The TCR beta chain under discussion was sequenced for a study of T cell changes during pregnancy in multiple sclerosis. The germline CDR1 and CDR2 sequences are SGHRS and YFSETQ. Trimming shortened V by 4 bases and J by 3 bases, and 8 bases separated the two germline ends. The CDR3 is made up of 12 amino acids. Clones were read by immunoSEQ multiplex PCR, and TCRdb kept only the in-frame ones, dropping some. Of approximately 83,000 clones in the sample, 85% to 95% were seen once. The V and J genes are TRBV5-1 and TRBJ2-7, with D uncertain. This clonotype was obtained from a female donor with multiple sclerosis, enrolled in a pregnancy study. Material: peripheral blood, obtained in the third trimester of pregnancy. The CDR3 DNA reads TGCGCCAGCAGCGGTAACAGCTACGAGCAGTACTTC. Translating it yields CASSGNSYEQYF.